The next 28 T cell receptor beta chains were all read from a single sample in a study of a mutant IDH1 vaccine in newly diagnosed glioma. Specified time point: week 11, during vaccination. In every dose of vaccine, 300 ug of mutant IDH1 20-mer peptide was given alongside topical imiquimod. Their cognate antigens are unknown. Some clones are missing from TCRdb's copy, which holds only in-frame ones; the method was immunoSEQ multiplex PCR. The sample consists of about 40,000 clones, roughly 89% of them appearing once. The material was PBMCs, obtained from a glioma patient whose treatment included an IDH1 peptide vaccine. All receptors derive from a man between 35 and 55 years old with glioma.

V and J are TRBV23-1 and TRBJ2-6; D gene uncertain. TRBV23-1 is noted as an ORF with a role that remains uncertain. Trimming removed 8 bases from V and 0 bases from J, with 17 bases in between. CDR3 length equals 17 residues. The CDR3 is CASSTYFQSSGANVLTF. The CDR3 nucleotides read TGCGCCAGCTCCACCTACTTTCAGAGCTCTGGGGCCAACGTCCTGACTTTC.

This clone was detected only a few times. This chain joins TRBV5-6 and TRBJ2-1; perhaps D is TRBD1 or TRBD2 (6 bases each). The CDR3 totals 13 residues. Trimming pared 5 bases from V and 3 bases from J, leaving 9 bases between. Germline values: CDR1 SGHDT, CDR2 YYEEEE. CDR3 in DNA: TGTGCCAGCAGAAAGGGGGGCTACAATGAGCAGTTCTTC. As protein: CASRKGGYNEQFF.

The chain recombines TRBV19 with TRBJ2-7; tentatively, D is TRBD2 (6 bases). Germline loops: CDR1 LNHDA, CDR2 SQIVND (reference sequence). The CDR3 contains 15 residues. V was trimmed by 5 bases and J by 7 bases, leaving 21 bases between them. The CDR3 DNA is TGTGCCAGTAGTTATAAATCCGGGACTCGGGAGGAGCAGTACTTC. Translated: CASSYKSGTREEQYF. Full variable domain (missing parts from reference TRBV19 and TRBJ2-7): DGGITQSPKYLFRKEGQNVTLSCEQNLNHDAMYWYRQDPGQGLRLIYYSQIVNDFQKGDIAEGYSVSREKKESFPLTVTSAQKNPTAFYLCASSYKSGTREEQYFGPGTRLTVT.

The chain carries TRBV5-1 and TRBJ2-2, with TRBD2 matching over 9 bases. CDR1 SGHRS and CDR2 YFSETQ come from the germline V gene. The V segment lost 5 bases and the J segment 0 bases; nucleotides outside the gene matches: 5. The CDR3 has 16 residues. CDR3 protein: CASSQTSGTNTGELFF. CDR3 nucleotide sequence: TGCGCCAGCAGTCAGACTAGCGGAACGAACACCGGGGAGCTGTTTTTT.

The chain has TRBV11-2 and TRBJ2-5; no reliable D call. Germline values: CDR1 SGHAT, CDR2 FQNNGV. CDR3 length: 13 amino acids. V was trimmed by 4 bases and J by 4 bases, leaving 10 bases between them. The CDR3 bases are TGTGCCAGCAGCTCTAGTGGTGGAGAGACCCAGTACTTC. Amino acid sequence: CASSSSGGETQYF. The variable domain in full, completed from reference TRBV11-2 and TRBJ2-5, reads EAGVAQSPRYKIIEKRQSVAFWCNPISGHATLYWYQQILGQGPKLLIQFQNNGVVDDSQLPKDRFSAERLKGVDSTLKIQPAKLEDSAVYLCASSSSGGETQYFGPGTRLLVL.

The chain has TRBV2 and TRBJ2-3, with D perhaps TRBD1 (6 bases). V was shortened by 8 bases and J by 5 bases, with 17 bases between the two germline ends. The CDR3 runs to 14 residues. The V gene's germline CDR1 is SNHLY and CDR2 FYNNEI. The CDR3 region has the DNA TGTGCCAGCCAACCCTCAGGGGCAGGAGATACGCAGTATTTT. Amino acids: CASQPSGAGDTQYF.

The V and J genes are TRBV6-5 and TRBJ2-7; 9 bases are shared with TRBD2. The CDR3 length is 14 residues. Germline lookup yields CDR1 MNHEY and CDR2 SVGAGI. The V gene end was trimmed by 5 bases and the J gene end by 3 bases; junction bases not matched to a gene: 5. CDR3 in DNA: TGTGCCAGCAGTCATATGACTAGCGGCTACGAGCAGTACTTC. Residues: CASSHMTSGYEQYF.

The gene calls are TRBV2 and TRBJ2-7; D is perhaps TRBD1 (7 bases). This CDR3 is built from 14 residues. CDR1 and CDR2 from the germline V gene are SNHLY and FYNNEI. V lost 11 bases to trimming and J lost 4 bases, with 21 bases between them. The CDR3 region is CASHTQGGMYEQYF. CDR3 coding DNA: TGTGCCTCCCATACCCAGGGGGGTATGTACGAGCAGTACTTC.

The chain has TRBV7-8 and TRBJ1-3, with D unresolved. Germline-derived CDR1 and CDR2 are SGHVS and FQNEAQ. This CDR3 comprises 15 residues. The V and J ends lost 5 bases and 3 bases respectively, with 14 bases between them. The CDR3 DNA reads TGTGCCAGCAGCCTCCACGTAAGGCTTGGAAACACCATATATTTT. Protein: CASSLHVRLGNTIYF.

The chain combines TRBV7-2 with TRBJ1-5, with D possibly TRBD1 on 5 matching bases. Trimming shortened V by 2 bases and J by 6 bases, and 11 bases separated the two germline ends. The CDR3 runs to 14 residues. Germline CDR1 reads SGHTA; CDR2 reads FQGNSA. The CDR3 here is CASSLQGGGQPQHF. The DNA of the CDR3 is TGTGCCAGCAGCTTACAGGGAGGAGGTCAGCCCCAGCATTTT.

This clone appeared a single time. The V call is TRBV7-9, the J call TRBJ1-3; TRBD1 matches 8 bases. The V gene end was trimmed by 6 bases and the J gene end by 4 bases; junction bases not matched to a gene: 11. The CDR3 is made up of 16 amino acids. Germline CDR1 SEHNR, CDR2 FQNEAQ (reference sequence). In nucleotides, the CDR3 is TGTGCCAGCAGAGCTGACAGGGGAACAGCCGGAAACACCATATATTTT. This sequence encodes CASRADRGTAGNTIYF.

CDR3 region: CASREKQITTGELFF. CDR3 sequence (DNA): TGTGCCAGCAGGGAGAAACAGATTACTACCGGGGAGCTGTTTTTT. The chain carries TRBV27 and TRBJ2-2; D not certain. The CDR3 is 15 amino acids. With 6 bases removed from V and 5 bases from J, the gap between germline ends came to 16 bases. Germline V gene data show CDR1 as MNHEY and CDR2 as SMNVEV (reference sequence).

This chain joins TRBV5-1 and TRBJ2-1; 8 nucleotides line up with TRBD2. V gave up 0 bases and J gave up 2 bases; unmatched junction bases: 13. Looked up from germline, CDR1 is SGHRS and CDR2 is YFSETQ. CDR3 length: 19 residues. The CDR3 region has the DNA TGCGCCAGCAGCTTGGCCTCTCGCATCGGGAGGGGCCCCTACAATGAGCAGTTCTTC. It codes for CASSLASRIGRGPYNEQFF. The whole variable domain, remainder taken from reference TRBV5-1 and TRBJ2-1, is KAGVTQTPRYLIKTRGQQVTLSCSPISGHRSVSWYQQTPGQGLQFLFEYFSETQRNKGNFPGRFSGRQFSNSRSEMNVSTLELGDSALYLCASSLASRIGRGPYNEQFFGPGTRLTVL.

This chain joins TRBV7-9 and TRBJ2-7; either TRBD1 or TRBD2 may fit D (5 bases each). The CDR3 runs to 17 residues. V dropped 4 bases and J dropped 5 bases, with 24 bases sitting between them. Germline CDR1 SEHNR, CDR2 FQNEAQ (reference sequence). The CDR3 spells CASSSSLEWGSFHEQYF. The CDR3 DNA reads TGTGCCAGCAGCTCCTCCCTTGAATGGGGGTCTTTTCACGAGCAGTACTTC.

This clone was found once. The chain is built from TRBV27 and TRBJ1-1, with 8 bases matching TRBD1. Per the germline V gene, CDR1 is MNHEY and CDR2 is SMNVEV (reference sequence). V lost 2 bases, J lost 3 bases, and 2 bases stayed unmatched. CDR3 length: 14 residues. CDR3 sequence: CASSLRQGYTEAFF. CDR3 nucleotide sequence: TGTGCCAGCAGTTTACGACAGGGGTACACTGAAGCTTTCTTT.

CDR3 DNA: TGCGCCAGCAGCTCGGCCCCACCCACCGGGGAGCTGTTTTTT. Translation: CASSSAPPTGELFF. J is TRBJ2-2 and V is TRBV5-1; D is uncertain. Trimming took off 3 bases at V and 4 bases at J, with 10 bases between the two ends. The length of the CDR3 is 14 residues. Germline CDR1 reads SGHRS; CDR2 reads YFSETQ.

This clone occurred a few times. The chain couples TRBV7-2 to TRBJ1-3; TRBD1 matches at 7 bases. This CDR3 is built from 16 residues. The junction had 4 bases not matched to a gene; V was cut back by 0 bases and J by 2 bases. Per the germline V gene, CDR1 is SGHTA and CDR2 is FQGNSA. The CDR3 protein is CASSLATGLAGNTIYF. CDR3 nucleotide sequence: TGTGCCAGCAGCTTAGCGACAGGGTTAGCTGGAAACACCATATATTTT.

The J gene is TRBJ1-4, the V gene TRBV6-4; 9 bases align to TRBD1. J gave up 16 bases and V 4 bases, and 16 bases lay outside the gene matches. Germline loops: CDR1 MRHNA, CDR2 SNTAGT. The CDR3 totals 15 residues. The DNA of the CDR3 is TGTGCCAGCAGTGGCACCGGGACAGGGAACATCCATAGGTTTTTT. The encoded protein is CASSGTGTGNIHRFF.

This clone was recorded only once. The chain links TRBV6-1 to TRBJ1-4; D not resolved. The germline V gene has CDR1 MNHNS and CDR2 SASEGT. V lost 5 bases to trimming and J lost 0 bases, with 7 bases between them. The CDR3 has 14 residues. CDR3 bases: TGTGCCAGCAGTTCGCATGCAACTAATGAAAAACTGTTTTTT. It specifies CASSSHATNEKLFF.

V is TRBV28 and J is TRBJ2-5; a weak D match, TRBD2 (7 bases). The germline CDR1 and CDR2 sequences are MDHEN and SYDVKM. The length of the CDR3 is 15 residues. Trimming shortened V by 1 base and J by 4 bases, and 13 bases separated the two germline ends. CDR3 region: CASSLLGGRGETQYF. The CDR3, as DNA: TGTGCCAGCAGTTTATTAGGGGGGAGGGGAGAGACCCAGTACTTC.

The V and J genes are TRBV5-4 and TRBJ2-3; no firm D call. V lost 1 base and J 4 bases, leaving 10 bases between the germline ends. There are 14 residues in the CDR3. The germline CDR1 and CDR2 sequences are SGHNT and YYREEE (reference sequence). Here the CDR3 reads CASSLWVEADTQYF. The CDR3 nucleotides read TGTGCCAGCAGCTTGTGGGTAGAGGCAGATACGCAGTATTTT.

The chain joins TRBV5-1 to TRBJ2-4; D remains ambiguous. Germline CDR1 and CDR2: SGHRS and YFSETQ. This CDR3 is 14 amino acids long. Trimming removed 4 bases at V and 0 bases at J, with 8 bases between. In DNA, the CDR3 is TGCGCCAGCAGCAAGGACGTAGCCAAAAACATTCAGTACTTC. It is translated as CASSKDVAKNIQYF.

This chain links TRBV5-1 with TRBJ1-1, with 10 bases aligning to TRBD1. Trimming cost V 4 bases and J 4 bases; bases outside gene matches: 1. Germline V gene data show CDR1 as SGHRS and CDR2 as YFSETQ. The CDR3 contains 13 residues. The CDR3 region is CASSRDRGTEAFF. CDR3 nucleotide sequence: TGCGCCAGCAGCAGGGACAGGGGCACTGAAGCTTTCTTT.

V and J are TRBV9 and TRBJ2-1, with D perhaps matching TRBD1 (6 bases). The V end was cut by 0 bases, the J end by 5 bases, with 12 bases between. CDR1 and CDR2 from the germline V gene are SGDLS and YYNGEE. There are 15 residues in the CDR3. CDR3 sequence (DNA): TGTGCCAGCAGCGTAGGAGGACAGACCAACAATGAGCAGTTCTTC. Protein sequence: CASSVGGQTNNEQFF.

The gene calls are TRBV11-2 and TRBJ1-2; a weak D match, TRBD1 (6 bases). Trimming took off 5 bases at V and 13 bases at J, with 14 bases between the two ends. This CDR3 has 11 amino acids. Germline CDR1 reads SGHAT; CDR2 reads FQNNGV. The CDR3 sequence: CASSPRQVFTF. As DNA, the CDR3 is TGTGCCAGCAGCCCCCGACAGGTATTCACCTTC. The full variable domain, in which reference TRBV11-2 and TRBJ1-2 provide the parts outside the CDR3, is EAGVAQSPRYKIIEKRQSVAFWCNPISGHATLYWYQQILGQGPKLLIQFQNNGVVDDSQLPKDRFSAERLKGVDSTLKIQPAKLEDSAVYLCASSPRQVFTFGSGTRLTVV.

V and J are TRBV7-9 and TRBJ2-6; tentatively, D is TRBD2 (5 bases). This CDR3 is built from 15 residues. V lost 5 bases, J lost 1 base, and 9 bases lay in between. CDR1 and CDR2 from the germline V gene are SEHNR and FQNEAQ (reference sequence). The CDR3 nucleotides are TGTGCCAGCAGCGGGAGACTATCTGGGGCCAACGTCCTGACTTTC. Amino acid sequence: CASSGRLSGANVLTF.

V usage is TRBV6-1 and J usage is TRBJ2-4; D possibly matches TRBD1 or TRBD2 (5 bases each). This CDR3 contains 15 residues. Trimming cost V 6 bases and J 5 bases, with 17 bases left between them. Germline V gene lookup returns CDR1 MNHNS and CDR2 SASEGT. CDR3 protein: CASRSFSGAENIQYF. CDR3 nucleotides: TGTGCCAGCAGATCCTTTTCCGGGGCAGAAAACATTCAGTACTTC.

The chain has TRBV9 and TRBJ1-4; 8 bases agree with TRBD1. The CDR3 totals 14 residues. The V and J ends lost 4 bases and 8 bases, in that order; junction bases with no gene match: 7. Germline V gene lookup returns CDR1 SGDLS and CDR2 YYNGEE. CDR3 region: CASSPRQGREKLFF. CDR3 sequence (DNA): TGTGCCAGCAGCCCGAGACAGGGGAGAGAAAAACTGTTTTTT.